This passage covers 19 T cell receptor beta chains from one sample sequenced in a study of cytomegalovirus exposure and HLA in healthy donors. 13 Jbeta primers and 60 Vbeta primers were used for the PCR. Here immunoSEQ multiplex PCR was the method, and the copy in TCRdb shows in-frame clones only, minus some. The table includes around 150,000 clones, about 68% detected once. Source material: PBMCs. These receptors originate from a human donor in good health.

The CDR3 is CASSLPYRGASYEQYF. The CDR3, as DNA: TGTGCCAGCTCACTCCCCTACAGGGGGGCCTCCTACGAGCAGTACTTC. This sequence joins TRBV18 and TRBJ2-7; 8 nucleotides agree with TRBD1. Losses at the gene ends were 4 bases for V and 0 bases for J; bases not matched to a gene: 8. The CDR3 extends over 16 amino acids. The germline gives CDR1 KGHSH, CDR2 LQKENI. Full variable domain (remainder filled in from reference TRBV18 and TRBJ2-7): NAGVMQNPRHLVRRRGQEARLRCSPMKGHSHVYWYRQLPEEGLKFMVYLQKENIIDESGMPKERFSAEFPKEGPSILRIQQVVRGDSAAYFCASSLPYRGASYEQYFGPGTRLTVT.

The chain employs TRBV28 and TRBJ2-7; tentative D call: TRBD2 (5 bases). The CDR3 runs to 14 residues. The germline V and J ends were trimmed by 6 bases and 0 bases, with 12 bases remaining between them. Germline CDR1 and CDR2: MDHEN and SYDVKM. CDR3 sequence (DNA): TGTGCCAGCAGACCCGCCGGGAACTCCTACGAGCAGTACTTC. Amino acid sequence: CASRPAGNSYEQYF.

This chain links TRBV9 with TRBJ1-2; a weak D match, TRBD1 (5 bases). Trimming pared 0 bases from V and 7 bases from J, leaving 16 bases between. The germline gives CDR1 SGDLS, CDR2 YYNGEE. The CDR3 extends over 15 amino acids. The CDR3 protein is CASSVEPGPRGGYTF. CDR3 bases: TGTGCCAGCAGCGTAGAACCAGGACCAAGGGGTGGCTACACCTTC.

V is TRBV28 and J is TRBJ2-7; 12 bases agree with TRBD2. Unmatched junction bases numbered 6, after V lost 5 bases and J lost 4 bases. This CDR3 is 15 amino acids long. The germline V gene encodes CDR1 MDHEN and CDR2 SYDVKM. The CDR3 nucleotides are TGTGCCAGCAGTACCCGGACTAGCGGGATGTACGAGCAGTACTTC. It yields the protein CASSTRTSGMYEQYF.

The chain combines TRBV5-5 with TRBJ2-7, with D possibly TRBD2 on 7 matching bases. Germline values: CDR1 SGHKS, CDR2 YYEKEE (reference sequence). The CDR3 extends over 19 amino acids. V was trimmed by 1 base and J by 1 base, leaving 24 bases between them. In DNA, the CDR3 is TGTGCCAGCAGCTTGCGGATCGCGTTGTCGGGGGGCACATCCTACGAGCAGTACTTC. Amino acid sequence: CASSLRIALSGGTSYEQYF.

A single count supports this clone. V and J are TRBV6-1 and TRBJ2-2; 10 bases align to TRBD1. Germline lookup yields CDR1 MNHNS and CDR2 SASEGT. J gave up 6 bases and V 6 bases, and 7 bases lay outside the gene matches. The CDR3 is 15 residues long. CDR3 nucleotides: TGTGCCAGCAGCCCCCCCGGGACAGGGGCCGGGGAGCTGTTTTTT. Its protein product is CASSPPGTGAGELFF.

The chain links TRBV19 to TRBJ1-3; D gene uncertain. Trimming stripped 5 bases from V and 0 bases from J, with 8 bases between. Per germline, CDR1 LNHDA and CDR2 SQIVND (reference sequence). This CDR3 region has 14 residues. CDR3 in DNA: TGTGCCAGTAGTCCACAGCCCTCTGGAAACACCATATATTTT. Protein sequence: CASSPQPSGNTIYF.

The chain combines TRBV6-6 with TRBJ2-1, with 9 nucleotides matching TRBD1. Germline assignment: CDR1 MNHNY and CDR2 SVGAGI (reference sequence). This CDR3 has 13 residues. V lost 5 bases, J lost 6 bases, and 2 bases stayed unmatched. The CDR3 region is CASSLTGGNEQFF. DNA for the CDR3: TGTGCCAGCAGTCTGACAGGGGGCAATGAGCAGTTCTTC.

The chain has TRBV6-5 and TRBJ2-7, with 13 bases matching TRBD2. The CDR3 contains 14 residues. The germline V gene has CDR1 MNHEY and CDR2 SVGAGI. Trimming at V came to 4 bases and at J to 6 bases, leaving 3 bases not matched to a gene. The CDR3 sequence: CASSFRTSGSEQYF. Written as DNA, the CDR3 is TGTGCCAGCAGTTTCCGGACTAGCGGGAGCGAGCAGTACTTC.

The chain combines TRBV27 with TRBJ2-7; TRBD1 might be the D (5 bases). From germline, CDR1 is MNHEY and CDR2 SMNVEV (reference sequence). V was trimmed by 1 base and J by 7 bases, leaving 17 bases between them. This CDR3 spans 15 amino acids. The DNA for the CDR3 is TGTGCCAGCAGTTTATTGGGGCAGGTGAGGATGGAGCAGTACTTC. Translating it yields CASSLLGQVRMEQYF.

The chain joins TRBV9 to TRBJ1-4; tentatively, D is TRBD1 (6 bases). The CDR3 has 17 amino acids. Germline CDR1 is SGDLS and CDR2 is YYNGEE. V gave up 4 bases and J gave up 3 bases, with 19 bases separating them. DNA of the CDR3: TGTGCCAGCAGCCCAGAGGGGGGGCCAGCCGCTAATGAAAAACTGTTTTTT. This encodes CASSPEGGPAANEKLFF.

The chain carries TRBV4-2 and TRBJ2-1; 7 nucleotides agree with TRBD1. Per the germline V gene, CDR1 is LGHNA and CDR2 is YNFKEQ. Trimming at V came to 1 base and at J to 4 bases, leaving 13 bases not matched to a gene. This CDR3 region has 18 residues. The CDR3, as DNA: TGTGCCAGCAGCCAAGGGGGAGCCGGGACAGAGAGATACAATGAGCAGTTCTTC. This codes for CASSQGGAGTERYNEQFF.

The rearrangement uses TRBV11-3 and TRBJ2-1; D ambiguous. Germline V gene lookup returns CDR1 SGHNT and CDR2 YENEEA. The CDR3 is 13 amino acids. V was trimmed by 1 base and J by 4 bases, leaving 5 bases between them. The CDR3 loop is CASSLGSYNEQFF. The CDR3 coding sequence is TGTGCCAGCAGCTTAGGTTCATACAATGAGCAGTTCTTC.

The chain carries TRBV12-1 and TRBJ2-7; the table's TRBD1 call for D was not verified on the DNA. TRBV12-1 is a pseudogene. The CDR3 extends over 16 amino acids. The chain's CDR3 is CASSRPSQDRVDEQYF. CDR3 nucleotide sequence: TGTGCCAGCAGCCGGCCGTCGCAGGACAGGGTTGACGAGCAGTACTTC.

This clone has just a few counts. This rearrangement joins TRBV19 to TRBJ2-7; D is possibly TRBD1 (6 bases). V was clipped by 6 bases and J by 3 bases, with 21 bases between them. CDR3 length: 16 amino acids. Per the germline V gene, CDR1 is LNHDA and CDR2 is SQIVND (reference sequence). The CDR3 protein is CASRKVRTGRFYEQYF. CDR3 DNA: TGTGCCAGTAGGAAGGTACGTACAGGGCGATTCTACGAGCAGTACTTC.

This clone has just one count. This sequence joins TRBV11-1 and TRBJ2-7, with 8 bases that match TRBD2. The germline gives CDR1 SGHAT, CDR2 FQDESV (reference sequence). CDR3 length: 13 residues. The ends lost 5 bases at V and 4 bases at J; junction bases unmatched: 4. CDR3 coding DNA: TGTGCCAGCAGCCCCAGCGGGAGATACGAGCAGTACTTC. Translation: CASSPSGRYEQYF.

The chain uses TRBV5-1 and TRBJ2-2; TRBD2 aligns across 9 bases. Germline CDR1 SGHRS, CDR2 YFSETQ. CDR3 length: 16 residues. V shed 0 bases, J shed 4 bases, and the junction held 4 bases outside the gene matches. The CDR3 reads CASSLVGGRGTGELFF. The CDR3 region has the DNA TGCGCCAGCAGCTTGGTCGGCGGGAGGGGCACCGGGGAGCTGTTTTTT.

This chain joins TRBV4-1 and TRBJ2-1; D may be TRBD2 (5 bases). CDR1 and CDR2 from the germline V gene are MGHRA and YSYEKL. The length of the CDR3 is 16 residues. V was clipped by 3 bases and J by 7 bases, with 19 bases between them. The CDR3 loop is CASSHPARATTNEQFF. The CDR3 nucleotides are TGCGCCAGCAGCCACCCCGCGAGGGCCACGACTAATGAGCAGTTCTTC.

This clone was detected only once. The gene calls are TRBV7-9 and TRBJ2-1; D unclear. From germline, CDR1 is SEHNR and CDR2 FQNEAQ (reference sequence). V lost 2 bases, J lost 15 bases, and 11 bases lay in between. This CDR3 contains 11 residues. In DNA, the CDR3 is TGTGCCAGCAGCTTATCTCAGGATTGGTTCTTC. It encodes CASSLSQDWFF.